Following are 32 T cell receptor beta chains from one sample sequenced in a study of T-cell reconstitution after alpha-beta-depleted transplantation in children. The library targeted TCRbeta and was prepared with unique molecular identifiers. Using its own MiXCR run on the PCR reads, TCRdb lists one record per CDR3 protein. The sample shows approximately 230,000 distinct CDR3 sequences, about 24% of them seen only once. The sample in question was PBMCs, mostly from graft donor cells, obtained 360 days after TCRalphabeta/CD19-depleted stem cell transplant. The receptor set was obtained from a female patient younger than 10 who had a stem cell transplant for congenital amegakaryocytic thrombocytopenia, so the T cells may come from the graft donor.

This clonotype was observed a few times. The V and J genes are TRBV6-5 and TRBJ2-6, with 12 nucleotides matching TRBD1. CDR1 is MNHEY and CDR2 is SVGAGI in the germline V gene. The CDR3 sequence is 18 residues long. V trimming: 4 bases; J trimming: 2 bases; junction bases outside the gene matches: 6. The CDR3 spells CASSFSGTGGAGANVLTF. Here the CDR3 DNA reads TGTGCCAGCAGTTTCTCAGGGACAGGGGGCGCTGGGGCCAACGTCCTGACTTTC.

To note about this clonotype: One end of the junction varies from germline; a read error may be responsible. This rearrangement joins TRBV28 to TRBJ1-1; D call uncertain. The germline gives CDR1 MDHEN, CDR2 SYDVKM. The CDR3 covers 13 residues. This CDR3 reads CASGPGRRSAPSF. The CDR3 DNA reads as TGTGCCAGCGGACCCGGGAGAAGATCGGCCCCCAGCTTT.

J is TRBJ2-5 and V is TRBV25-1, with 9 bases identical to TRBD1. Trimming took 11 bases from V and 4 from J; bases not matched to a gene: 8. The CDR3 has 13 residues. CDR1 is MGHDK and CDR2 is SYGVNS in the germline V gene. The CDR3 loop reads CASVTGGRETQYF. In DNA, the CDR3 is TGTGCCTCGGTGACAGGGGGGAGAGAGACCCAGTACTTC.

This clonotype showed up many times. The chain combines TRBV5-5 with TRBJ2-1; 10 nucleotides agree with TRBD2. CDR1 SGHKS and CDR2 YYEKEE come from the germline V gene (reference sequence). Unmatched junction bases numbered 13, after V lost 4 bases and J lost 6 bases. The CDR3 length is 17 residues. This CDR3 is CASSESGRARIFNEQFF. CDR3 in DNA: TGTGCCAGCAGCGAGAGCGGGAGGGCTAGGATTTTCAATGAGCAGTTCTTC.

As DNA, the CDR3 is TGTGCCACCAGCAGAAACAGGGGAAATTCACCCCTCCACTTT. Protein sequence: CATSRNRGNSPLHF. The chain joins TRBV15 to TRBJ1-6; TRBD1 agrees at 7 bases. The CDR3 spans 14 residues. V was clipped by 2 bases and J by 7 bases; unmatched bases: 2. CDR1 is LNHNV and CDR2 is YYDKDF in the germline V gene (reference sequence).

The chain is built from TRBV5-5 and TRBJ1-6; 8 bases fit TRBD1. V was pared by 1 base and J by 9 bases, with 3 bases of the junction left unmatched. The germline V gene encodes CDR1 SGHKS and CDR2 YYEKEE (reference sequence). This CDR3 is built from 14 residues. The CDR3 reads CASSLQGAGSPLHF. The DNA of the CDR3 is TGTGCCAGCAGCTTGCAGGGGGCCGGTTCACCCCTCCACTTT.

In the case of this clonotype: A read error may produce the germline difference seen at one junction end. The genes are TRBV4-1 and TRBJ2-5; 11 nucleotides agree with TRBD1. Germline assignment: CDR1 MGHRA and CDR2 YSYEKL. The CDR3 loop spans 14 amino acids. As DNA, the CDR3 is TGCGCCAGCAGCCTGGGGACAGGGGGAGAGGCCCAGTACTTC. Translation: CASSLGTGGEAQYF.

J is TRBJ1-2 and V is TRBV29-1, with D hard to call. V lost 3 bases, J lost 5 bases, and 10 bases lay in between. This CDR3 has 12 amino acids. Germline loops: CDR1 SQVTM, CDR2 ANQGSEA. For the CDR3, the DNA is TGCAGCGTTGACGGACCGTCGTATGGCTACACCTTC. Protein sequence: CSVDGPSYGYTF. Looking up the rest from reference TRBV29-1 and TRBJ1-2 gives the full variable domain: SAVISQKPSRDICQRGTSLTIQCQVDSQVTMMFWYRQQPGQSLTLIATANQGSEATYESGFVIDKFPISRPNLTFSTLTVSNMSPEDSSIYLCSVDGPSYGYTFGSGTRLTVV.

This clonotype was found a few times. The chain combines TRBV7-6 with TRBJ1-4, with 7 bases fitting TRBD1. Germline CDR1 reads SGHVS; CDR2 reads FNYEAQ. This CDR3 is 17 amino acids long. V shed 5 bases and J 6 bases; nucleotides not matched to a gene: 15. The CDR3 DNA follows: TGTGCCAGCAGCCTACGCTTTACAGGGGACCGGGATGAAAAACTGTTTTTT. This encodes CASSLRFTGDRDEKLFF. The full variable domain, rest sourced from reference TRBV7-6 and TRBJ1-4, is GAGVSQSPRYKVTKRGQDVALRCDPISGHVSLYWYRQALGQGPEFLTYFNYEAQQDKSGLPNDRFSAERPEGSISTLTIQRTEQRDSAMYRCASSLRFTGDRDEKLFFGSGTQLSVL.

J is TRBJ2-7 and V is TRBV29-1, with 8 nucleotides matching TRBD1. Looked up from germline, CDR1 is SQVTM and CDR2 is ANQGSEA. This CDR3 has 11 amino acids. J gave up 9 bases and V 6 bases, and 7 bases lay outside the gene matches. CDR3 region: CSVAGQGGQYF. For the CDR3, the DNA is TGCAGCGTGGCCGGACAGGGAGGGCAGTACTTC.

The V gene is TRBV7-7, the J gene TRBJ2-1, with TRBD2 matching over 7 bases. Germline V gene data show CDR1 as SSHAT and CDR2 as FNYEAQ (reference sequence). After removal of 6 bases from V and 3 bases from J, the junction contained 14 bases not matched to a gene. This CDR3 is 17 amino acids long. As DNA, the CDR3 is TGTGCCAGCAGTGACCCCCTTGGCGGGAGCTTCTACAATGAGCAGTTCTTC. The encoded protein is CASSDPLGGSFYNEQFF.

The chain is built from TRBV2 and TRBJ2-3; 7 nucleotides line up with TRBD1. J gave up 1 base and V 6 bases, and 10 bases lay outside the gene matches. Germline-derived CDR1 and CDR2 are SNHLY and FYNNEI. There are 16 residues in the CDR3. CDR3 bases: TGTGCCAGCAGCAACCCTCAGGGGGACGGCACAGATACGCAGTATTTT. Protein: CASSNPQGDGTDTQYF. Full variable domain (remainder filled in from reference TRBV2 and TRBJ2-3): EPEVTQTPSHQVTQMGQEVILRCVPISNHLYFYWYRQILGQKVEFLVSFYNNEISEKSEIFDDQFSVERPDGSNFTLKIRSTKLEDSAMYFCASSNPQGDGTDTQYFGPGTRLTVL.

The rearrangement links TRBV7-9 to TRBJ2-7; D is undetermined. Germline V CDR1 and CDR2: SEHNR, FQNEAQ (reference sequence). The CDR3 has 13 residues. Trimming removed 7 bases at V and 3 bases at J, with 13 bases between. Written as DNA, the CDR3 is TGTGCCAGCACCCTACCGGACGGCTACGAGCAGTACTTC. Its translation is CASTLPDGYEQYF.

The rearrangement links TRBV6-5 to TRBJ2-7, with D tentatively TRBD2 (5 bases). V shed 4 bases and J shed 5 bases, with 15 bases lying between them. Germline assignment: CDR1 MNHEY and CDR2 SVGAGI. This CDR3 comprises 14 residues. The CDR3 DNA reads TGTGCCAGCAGTTTCGGGATCCGAATCCACGAGCAGTACTTC. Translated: CASSFGIRIHEQYF.

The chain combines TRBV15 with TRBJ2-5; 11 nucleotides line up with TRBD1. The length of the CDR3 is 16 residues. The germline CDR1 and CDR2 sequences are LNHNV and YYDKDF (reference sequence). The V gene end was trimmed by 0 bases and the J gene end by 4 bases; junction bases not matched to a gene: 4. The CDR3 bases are TGTGCCACCAGCAGAGATGGGACAGGGGGGTTAGAGACCCAGTACTTC. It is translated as CATSRDGTGGLETQYF.

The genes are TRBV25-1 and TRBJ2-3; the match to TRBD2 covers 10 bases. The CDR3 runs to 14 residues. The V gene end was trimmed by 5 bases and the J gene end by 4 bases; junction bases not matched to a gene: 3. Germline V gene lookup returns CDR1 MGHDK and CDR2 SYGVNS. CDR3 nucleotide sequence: TGTGCCAGCAGTCCAGCGGGGGGGCCAGATACGCAGTATTTT. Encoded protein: CASSPAGGPDTQYF.

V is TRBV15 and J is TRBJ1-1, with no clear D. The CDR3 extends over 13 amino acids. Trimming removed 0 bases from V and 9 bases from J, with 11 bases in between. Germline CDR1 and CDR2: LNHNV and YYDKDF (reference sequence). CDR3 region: CATSRDSAEQAFF. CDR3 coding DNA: TGTGCCACCAGCAGAGATTCGGCAGAACAAGCTTTCTTT.

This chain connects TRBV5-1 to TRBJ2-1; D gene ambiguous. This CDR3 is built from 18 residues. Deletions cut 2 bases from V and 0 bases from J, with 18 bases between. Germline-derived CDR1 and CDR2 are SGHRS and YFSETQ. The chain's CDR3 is CASSFNVRRVTSYNEQFF. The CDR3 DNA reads TGCGCCAGCAGCTTTAACGTTCGGCGCGTAACCTCCTACAATGAGCAGTTCTTC.

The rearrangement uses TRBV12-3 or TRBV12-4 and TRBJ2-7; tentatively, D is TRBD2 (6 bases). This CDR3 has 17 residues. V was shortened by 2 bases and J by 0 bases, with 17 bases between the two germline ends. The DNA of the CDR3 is TGTGCCAGCAGTTTACGGCGGGATTTTAAGAGCTCCTACGAGCAGTACTTC. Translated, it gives CASSLRRDFKSSYEQYF.

The CDR3 coding sequence is TGCGCCAGCAGCTTGGCGGGACAAAGCAATCAGCCCCAGCATTTT. Protein product: CASSLAGQSNQPQHF. The rearrangement links TRBV5-1 to TRBJ1-5; a possible D gene is TRBD1 (6 bases). With 0 bases removed from V and 1 base from J, the gap between germline ends came to 8 bases. Germline CDR1 is SGHRS and CDR2 is YFSETQ. The CDR3 totals 15 residues.

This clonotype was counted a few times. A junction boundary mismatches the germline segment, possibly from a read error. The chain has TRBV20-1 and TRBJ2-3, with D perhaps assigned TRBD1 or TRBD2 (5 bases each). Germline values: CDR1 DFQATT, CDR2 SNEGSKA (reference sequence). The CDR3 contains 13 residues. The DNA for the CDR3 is TGTAGCCCAGTACGGTCCGGGACCCCTAATCTGTATTTT. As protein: CSPVRSGTPNLYF.

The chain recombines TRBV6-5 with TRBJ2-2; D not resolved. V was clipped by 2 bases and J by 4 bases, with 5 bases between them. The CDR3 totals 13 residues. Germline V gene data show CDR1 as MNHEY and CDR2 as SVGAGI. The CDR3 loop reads CASSYGPTGELFF. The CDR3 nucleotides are TGTGCCAGCAGTTACGGGCCCACCGGGGAGCTGTTTTTT.

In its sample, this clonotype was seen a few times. The CDR3 loop is CASSRVGTPLSYNEQFF. The CDR3 DNA is TGTGCCAGCAGCCGCGTCGGGACCCCTCTCTCCTACAATGAGCAGTTCTTC. The chain joins TRBV3-1 to TRBJ2-1; D is tentatively TRBD1 or TRBD2 (5 bases each). The V end was cut by 4 bases, the J end by 0 bases, with 16 bases between. Germline V gives CDR1 LGHDT, CDR2 YNNKEL (reference sequence). The CDR3 has 17 residues.

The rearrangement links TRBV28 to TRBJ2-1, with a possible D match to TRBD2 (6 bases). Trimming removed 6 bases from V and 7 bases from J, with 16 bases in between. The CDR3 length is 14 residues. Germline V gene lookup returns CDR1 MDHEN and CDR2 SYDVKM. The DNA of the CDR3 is TGTGCCAGCAGCCCGGCCCCGACTAGAAATGAGCAGTTCTTC. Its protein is CASSPAPTRNEQFF.

CDR3 residues: CASSPISGQLEQFF. The CDR3 DNA reads as TGTGCCAGCAGCCCAATATCCGGGCAACTTGAGCAGTTCTTC. The chain links TRBV7-2 to TRBJ2-1; D is unclear. The CDR3 spans 14 residues. Germline V gene data show CDR1 as SGHTA and CDR2 as FQGNSA. Trimming left V 5 bases short and J 9 bases short, with 17 bases between. Combining the CDR3 with reference TRBV7-2 and TRBJ2-1 gives the whole variable domain GAGVSQSPSNKVTEKGKDVELRCDPISGHTALYWYRQSLGQGLEFLIYFQGNSAPDKSGLPSDRFSAERTGGSVSTLTIQRTQQEDSAVYLCASSPISGQLEQFFGPGTRLTVL.

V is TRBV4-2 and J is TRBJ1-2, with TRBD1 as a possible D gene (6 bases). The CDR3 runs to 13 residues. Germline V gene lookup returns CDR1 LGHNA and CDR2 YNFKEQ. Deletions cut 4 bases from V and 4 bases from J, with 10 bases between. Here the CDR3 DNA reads TGTGCCAGCAGCCCACGGGACACCTATGGCTACACCTTC. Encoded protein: CASSPRDTYGYTF.

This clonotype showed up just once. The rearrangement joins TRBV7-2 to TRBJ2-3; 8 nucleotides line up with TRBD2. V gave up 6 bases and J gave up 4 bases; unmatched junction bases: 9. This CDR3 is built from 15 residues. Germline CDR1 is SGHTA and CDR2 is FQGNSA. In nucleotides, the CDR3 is TGTGCCAGCAGGACTAAACCGACTAGCGCAGATACGCAGTATTTT. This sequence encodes CASRTKPTSADTQYF.

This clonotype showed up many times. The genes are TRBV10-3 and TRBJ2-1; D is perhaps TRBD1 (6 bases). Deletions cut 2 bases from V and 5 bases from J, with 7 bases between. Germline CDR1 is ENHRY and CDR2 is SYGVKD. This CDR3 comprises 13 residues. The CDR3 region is CAISERTDNEQFF. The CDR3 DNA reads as TGTGCCATCAGTGAGAGGACAGACAATGAGCAGTTCTTC.

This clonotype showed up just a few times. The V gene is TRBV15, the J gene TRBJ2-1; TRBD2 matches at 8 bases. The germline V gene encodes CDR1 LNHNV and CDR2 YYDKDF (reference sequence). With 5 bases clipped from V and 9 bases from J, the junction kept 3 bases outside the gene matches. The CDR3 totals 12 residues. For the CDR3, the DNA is TGTGCCACCAGCGAGCGGGGGCTTGAGCAGTTCTTC. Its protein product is CATSERGLEQFF.

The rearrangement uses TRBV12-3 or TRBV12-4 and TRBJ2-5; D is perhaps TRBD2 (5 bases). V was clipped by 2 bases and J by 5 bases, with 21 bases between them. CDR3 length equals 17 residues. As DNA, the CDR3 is TGTGCCAGCAGTTTATCCGGGAACCCTTTCGTTCTGGAGACCCAGTACTTC. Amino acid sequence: CASSLSGNPFVLETQYF.

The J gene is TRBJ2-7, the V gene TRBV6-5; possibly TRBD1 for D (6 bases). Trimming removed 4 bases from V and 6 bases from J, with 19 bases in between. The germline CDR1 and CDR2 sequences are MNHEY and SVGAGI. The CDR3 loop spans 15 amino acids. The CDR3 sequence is CASSFLTGGLSEQYF. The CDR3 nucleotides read TGTGCCAGCAGTTTCCTGACAGGAGGCCTCTCCGAGCAGTACTTC.

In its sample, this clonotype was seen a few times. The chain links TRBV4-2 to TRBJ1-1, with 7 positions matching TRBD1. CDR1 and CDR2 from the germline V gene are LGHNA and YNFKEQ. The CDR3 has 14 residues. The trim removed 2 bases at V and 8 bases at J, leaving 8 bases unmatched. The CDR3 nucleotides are TGTGCCAGCAGCCAACCGGACAGGTTCCGCGAAGCTTTCTTT. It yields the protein CASSQPDRFREAFF.